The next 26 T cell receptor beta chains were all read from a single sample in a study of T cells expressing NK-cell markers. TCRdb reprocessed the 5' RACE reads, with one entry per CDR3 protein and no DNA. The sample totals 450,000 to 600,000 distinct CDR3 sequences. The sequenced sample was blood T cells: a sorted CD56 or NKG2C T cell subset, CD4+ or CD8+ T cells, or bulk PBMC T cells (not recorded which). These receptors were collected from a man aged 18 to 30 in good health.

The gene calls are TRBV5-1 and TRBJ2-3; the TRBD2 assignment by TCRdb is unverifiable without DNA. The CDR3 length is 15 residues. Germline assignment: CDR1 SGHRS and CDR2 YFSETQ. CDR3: CASSLGAGTSGAQYF.

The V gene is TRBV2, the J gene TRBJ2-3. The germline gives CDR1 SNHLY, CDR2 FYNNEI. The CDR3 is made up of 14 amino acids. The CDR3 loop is CASSVHAGTDTQYF. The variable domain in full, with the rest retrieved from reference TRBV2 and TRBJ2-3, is EPEVTQTPSHQVTQMGQEVILRCVPISNHLYFYWYRQILGQKVEFLVSFYNNEISEKSEIFDDQFSVERPDGSNFTLKIRSTKLEDSAMYFCASSVHAGTDTQYFGPGTRLTVL.

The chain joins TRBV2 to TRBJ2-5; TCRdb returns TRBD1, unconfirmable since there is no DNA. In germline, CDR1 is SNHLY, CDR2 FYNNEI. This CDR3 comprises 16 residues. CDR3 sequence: CASSLYTGGAGETQYF.

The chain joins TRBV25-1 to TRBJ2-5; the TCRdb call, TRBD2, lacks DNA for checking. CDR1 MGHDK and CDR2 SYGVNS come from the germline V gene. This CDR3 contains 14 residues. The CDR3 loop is CASSFPGIRETQYF. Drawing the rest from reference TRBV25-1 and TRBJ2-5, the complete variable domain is EADIYQTPRYLVIGTGKKITLECSQTMGHDKMYWYQQDPGMELHLIHYSYGVNSTEKGDLSSESTVSRIRTEHFPLTLESARPSHTSQYLCASSFPGIRETQYFGPGTRLLVL.

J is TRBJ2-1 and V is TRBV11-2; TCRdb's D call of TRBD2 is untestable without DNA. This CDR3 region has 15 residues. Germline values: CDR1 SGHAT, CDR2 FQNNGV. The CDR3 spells CASTTGTSGRDEQFF.

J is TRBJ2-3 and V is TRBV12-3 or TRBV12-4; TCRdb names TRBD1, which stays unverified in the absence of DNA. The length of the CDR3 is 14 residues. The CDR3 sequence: CASSAGGPVDTQYF.

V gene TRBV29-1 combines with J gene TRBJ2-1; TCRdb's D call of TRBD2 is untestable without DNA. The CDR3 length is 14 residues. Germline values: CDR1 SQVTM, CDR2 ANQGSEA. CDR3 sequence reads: CSAGLARSYNEQFF.

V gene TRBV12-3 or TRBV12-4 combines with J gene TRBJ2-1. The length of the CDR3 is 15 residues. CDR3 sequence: CASSLSPLLYNEQFF.

The CDR3 loop is CASSLGQGSKNIQYF. The V call is TRBV12-3 or TRBV12-4, the J call TRBJ2-4; no DNA is available, so the TRBD1 call from TCRdb remains unchecked. The CDR3 totals 15 residues.

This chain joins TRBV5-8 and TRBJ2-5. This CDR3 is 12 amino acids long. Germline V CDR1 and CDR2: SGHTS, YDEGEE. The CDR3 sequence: CASSLAQVTQYF.

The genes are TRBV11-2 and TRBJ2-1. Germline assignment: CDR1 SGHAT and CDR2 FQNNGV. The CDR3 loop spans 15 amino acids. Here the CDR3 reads CASSQTWSSYNEQFF.

Here the CDR3 reads CSVEQAADTYNEQFF. The chain links TRBV29-1 to TRBJ2-1; the TCRdb D gene call, TRBD2, has no DNA to confirm it. The CDR3 loop spans 15 amino acids. In germline, CDR1 is SQVTM, CDR2 ANQGSEA.

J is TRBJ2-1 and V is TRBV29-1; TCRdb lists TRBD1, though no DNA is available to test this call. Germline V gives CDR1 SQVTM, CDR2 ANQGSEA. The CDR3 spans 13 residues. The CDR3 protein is CSATPSGANEQFF.

Here the CDR3 reads CSAPRDRRDTEAFF. The chain links TRBV20-1 to TRBJ1-1; the TCRdb D gene call, TRBD1, has no DNA to confirm it. The CDR3 has 14 residues. Germline CDR1 reads DFQATT; CDR2 reads SNEGSKA (reference sequence).

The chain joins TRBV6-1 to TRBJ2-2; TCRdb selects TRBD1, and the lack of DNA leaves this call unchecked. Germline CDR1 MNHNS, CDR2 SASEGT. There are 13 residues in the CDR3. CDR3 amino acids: CASSALGNGELFF.

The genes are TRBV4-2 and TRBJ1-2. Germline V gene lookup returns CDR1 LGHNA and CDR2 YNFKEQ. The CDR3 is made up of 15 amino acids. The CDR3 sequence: CASSQGTYQDYGYTF.

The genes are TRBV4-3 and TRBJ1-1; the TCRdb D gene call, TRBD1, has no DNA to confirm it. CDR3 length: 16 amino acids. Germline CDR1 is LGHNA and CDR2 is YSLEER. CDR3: CASSQDTRGSYTEAFF.

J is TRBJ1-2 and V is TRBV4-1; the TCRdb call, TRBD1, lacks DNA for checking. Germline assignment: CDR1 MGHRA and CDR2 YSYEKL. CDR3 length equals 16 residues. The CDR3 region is CASSQDLVSRGLGYTF.

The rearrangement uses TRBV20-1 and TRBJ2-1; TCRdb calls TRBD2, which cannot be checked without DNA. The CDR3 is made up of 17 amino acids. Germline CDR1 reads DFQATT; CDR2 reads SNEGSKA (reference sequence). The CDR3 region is CSARSARTSGIHNEQFF.

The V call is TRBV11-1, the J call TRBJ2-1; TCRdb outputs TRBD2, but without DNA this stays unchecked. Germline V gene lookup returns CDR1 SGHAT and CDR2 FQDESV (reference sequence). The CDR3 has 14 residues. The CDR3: CASSLGTRYDEQFF.

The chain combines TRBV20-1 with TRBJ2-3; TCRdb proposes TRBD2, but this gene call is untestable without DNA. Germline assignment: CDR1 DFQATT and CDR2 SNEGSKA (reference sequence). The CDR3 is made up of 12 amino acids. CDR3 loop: CSPPSPPDTQYF.

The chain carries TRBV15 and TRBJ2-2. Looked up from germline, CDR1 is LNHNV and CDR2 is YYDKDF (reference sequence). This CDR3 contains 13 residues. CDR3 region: CATSGHFTGELFF.

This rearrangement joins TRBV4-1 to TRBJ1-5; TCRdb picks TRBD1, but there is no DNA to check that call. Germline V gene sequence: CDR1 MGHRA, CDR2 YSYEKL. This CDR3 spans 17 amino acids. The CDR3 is CASGPMGLALSNQPQHF.

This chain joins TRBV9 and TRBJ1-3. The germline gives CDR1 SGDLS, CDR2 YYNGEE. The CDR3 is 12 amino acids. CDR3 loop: CASSVGPNTIYF. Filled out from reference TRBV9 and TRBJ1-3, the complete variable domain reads DSGVTQTPKHLITATGQRVTLRCSPRSGDLSVYWYQQSLDQGLQFLIQYYNGEERAKGNILERFSAQQFPDLHSELNLSSLELGDSALYFCASSVGPNTIYFGEGSWLTVV.

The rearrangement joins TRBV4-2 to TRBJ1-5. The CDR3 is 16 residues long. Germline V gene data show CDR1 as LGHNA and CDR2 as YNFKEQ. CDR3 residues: CASSQDLTDSNQPQHF.

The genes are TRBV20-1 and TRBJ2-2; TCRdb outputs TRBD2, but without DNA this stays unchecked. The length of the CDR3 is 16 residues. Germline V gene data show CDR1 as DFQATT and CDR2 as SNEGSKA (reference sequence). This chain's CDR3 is CSARGAFSSSAGELFF.